This record concerns one T cell receptor (beta chain) sequence. This clone appeared a single time. Its antigen specificity is not known. No quality values exist for individual bases; no much larger clone is one base distant. The data derive from a study of blood T cell repertoires in COVID-19 (dated by TCRdb to 2020 to 2021). In terms of the full investigation: The collaborator samples originated in the United States, Italy and Spain and spanned the acute and convalescent phases of COVID-19. The material from the prospective study consisted of cDNA or gDNA derived from T cells, B-cell-depleted T cells, or PBMCs. Deeply sampled blood TCRbeta repertoires from subjects exposed to, actively infected with, or recovered from COVID-19 were included in the dataset. The repertoires were made available in a free public database intended to serve as a resource for research on the immune response to SARS-CoV-2. The samples were drawn from two sources: the first 160 participants of the ongoing ImmuneRACE study, and over 1,000 subjects contributed by 6 global collaborators. A de-identified subject ID, COVID-19 status, age in years and sex were almost always included in the sample metadata. Where available, HLA class I and class II types were taken from metadata supplied by the sample provider and were not determined by assay-based typing.

Each collaborating institution followed its own protocols to collect whole blood in K2EDTA tubes. For TCRbeta analysis, collaborators shipped samples in one of three forms: frozen whole blood, isolated PBMCs, or DNA extracted from either of those sample types. The paper's findings and limits, for the study overall: The amount of clinical and demographic metadata varied by source and participant and was provided uncurated.

TCRbeta CDR3 regions were amplified from genomic DNA by means of the immunoSEQ Assay, a bias-controlled multiplex PCR. In the paper's pipeline: The number of nucleated cells in each sample was estimated by amplification of reference gene primers within the assay. Sequence reads were collapsed and filtered to measure the absolute abundance of every unique TCRbeta CDR3 rearrangement. Productive Simpson clonality was computed per sample as the square root of Simpson's diversity index over productive rearrangements. The table comes from immuneACCESS by way of TCRdb, which keeps in-frame sequences with V and J called. Part of the clones is missing from these tables; in studies checked, under half for an unresolved V gene and the rest for unknown reasons. V and J calls and clone size follow that table, whereas D and trimming were derived from the DNA. This sample has some 76,000 clones in its table, and around nine tenths of those were observed once. The top ten constitute about 5.8% of the sample.

The CDR3 sequence holds 14 residues, the cysteine and phenylalanine included. Of all the DNA, just the CDR3 is kept, 42 bases in frame from base 1. The germline V gene encodes CDR1 SNHLY and CDR2 FYNNEI. The germline ends are 21 bases apart after V is trimmed by 7 bases and J by 8 bases. This chain joins TRBV2 to TRBJ2-7, with TRBD2 perhaps the D gene, on 5 matching bases. The TCR comes from a human donor in a cohort sampled during active COVID-19. Source material: peripheral blood. Here the CDR3 is given as CASIRLTTSDKQYF. The nucleotides read TGTGCCAGCATCCGATTGACTACATCAGACAAGCAGTACTTC.